This T cell receptor beta chain was sequenced during a study of blood T cell repertoires in COVID-19. Study-wide context: The United States, Italy and Spain provided the acute and convalescent COVID-19 samples. PBMCs, B-cell-depleted T cells, or T cells were the source of the cDNA or gDNA that made up the material.

Per the authors' pipeline: By means of reference gene primer amplification, nucleated cell counts were estimated. Generated by immunoSEQ multiplex PCR, the TCRdb table keeps only in-frame clones and is missing some. V, J and clone size were drawn from that table, and D and trimming were deduced from the DNA. The sample carries approximately 160,000 clones, about 85% recorded once. V lost 3 bases and J 2 bases, leaving 10 bases between the germline ends. This CDR3 has 14 amino acids. Germline assignment: CDR1 KGHSH and CDR2 LQKENI. This chain joins TRBV18 and TRBJ1-1; D might be TRBD1 (6 bases). The sample comprised peripheral blood. The sequence came from an older woman with COVID-19, enrolled during active disease. CDR3 protein: CASSPRDTNTEAFF. CDR3 coding DNA: TGTGCCAGCTCACCCCGGGACACTAACACTGAAGCTTTCTTT.